The 29 T cell receptor beta chains in this list originate from one sample, sequenced in a study of blood T cell repertoires in COVID-19. Produced via immunoSEQ multiplex PCR; TCRdb's table is partial and in-frame only. The data contain 430,000 or so clones, 88% of them seen just once; the ten biggest clones take up roughly 1.4%. The specimen sequenced was PBMCs or T cells enriched from blood (not recorded which). The receptor source for this set is a woman in her late teens or twenties who had been exposed to COVID-19.

This clone was counted between two and nine times. The chain uses TRBV19 and TRBJ1-1; TRBD1 is a possible D gene (6 bases). V dropped 4 bases and J dropped 5 bases, with 14 bases sitting between them. The CDR3 extends over 14 amino acids. Germline V gene sequence: CDR1 LNHDA, CDR2 SQIVND (reference sequence). CDR3 bases: TGTGCCAGTAGTAGGTCCGGGGGGCGTACTGAAGCTTTCTTT. Translated: CASSRSGGRTEAFF.

This chain links TRBV3-1 (or the pseudogene TRBV3-2) with TRBJ2-7, with TRBD2 matching over 10 bases. The trim removed 7 bases at V and 0 bases at J, leaving 15 bases unmatched. The CDR3 extends over 18 amino acids. CDR1 is LGHDT and CDR2 is YNNKEL in the germline V gene (reference sequence). The CDR3 coding sequence is TGTGCCAGCAAGGGGGGTACTGCTAGCGGGAGTTTCTCCTACGAGCAGTACTTC. This encodes CASKGGTASGSFSYEQYF.

This chain uses TRBV29-1 with TRBJ1-2, with 7 bases lining up with TRBD1. The CDR3 covers 12 residues. The trim removed 7 bases at V and 3 bases at J, leaving 5 bases unmatched. Germline CDR1 SQVTM, CDR2 ANQGSEA. DNA of the CDR3: TGCAGCGGAGCCGGGACAGACTATGGCTACACCTTC. Its protein is CSGAGTDYGYTF.

This clone was seen only once. V and J are TRBV27 and TRBJ2-7, with a possible D match to TRBD2 (6 bases). Germline V gene sequence: CDR1 MNHEY, CDR2 SMNVEV (reference sequence). The V end was cut by 3 bases, the J end by 9 bases, with 18 bases between. The CDR3 is made up of 14 amino acids. CDR3 sequence: CASSLTSQTPMQYF. The DNA of the CDR3 is TGTGCCAGCAGTTTGACTAGTCAGACACCCATGCAGTACTTC.

Only one count was recorded for this clone. The rearrangement joins TRBV19 to TRBJ1-5; TRBD1 matches 10 bases. Unmatched junction bases numbered 16, after V lost 6 bases and J lost 8 bases. The CDR3 has 17 amino acids. Germline V gene lookup returns CDR1 LNHDA and CDR2 SQIVND (reference sequence). CDR3 sequence: CASSRQVGTGADKPQHF. CDR3 DNA: TGTGCCAGTAGCCGCCAAGTCGGGACAGGGGCGGACAAGCCCCAGCATTTT.

V gene TRBV29-1 combines with J gene TRBJ2-3, with no clear D. From germline, CDR1 is SQVTM and CDR2 ANQGSEA. The CDR3 totals 13 residues. Trimming shortened V by 3 bases and J by 0 bases, and 7 bases separated the two germline ends. CDR3 bases: TGCAGCGTTGAGGGCCAGAGCACAGATACGCAGTATTTT. As protein: CSVEGQSTDTQYF.

A single count supports this clone. The V and J genes are TRBV2 and TRBJ2-3; unclear D gene. Trimming cost V 3 bases and J 7 bases, with 5 bases left between them. Looked up from germline, CDR1 is SNHLY and CDR2 is FYNNEI. The CDR3 is 11 amino acids. Here the CDR3 reads CASSESYTQYF. Written as DNA, the CDR3 is TGTGCCAGCAGTGAGAGTTATACGCAGTATTTT.

The chain is built from TRBV10-2 and TRBJ2-5; 13 nucleotides line up with TRBD2. The junction had 5 bases not matched to a gene; V was cut back by 8 bases and J by 5 bases. Germline V lookup: CDR1 WSHSY, CDR2 SAAADI. The CDR3 has 14 amino acids. The CDR3 sequence is CASAQTSGGETQYF. The CDR3 DNA reads as TGCGCCAGCGCGCAGACTAGCGGGGGGGAGACCCAGTACTTC.

The rearrangement links TRBV29-1 to TRBJ1-2; D gene ambiguous. The CDR3 has 13 residues. The V gene's germline CDR1 is SQVTM and CDR2 ANQGSEA. V dropped 6 bases and J dropped 2 bases, with 13 bases sitting between them. In nucleotides, the CDR3 is TGCAGCGTGTGGACGGGGAAGAACTATGGCTACACCTTC. Amino acid sequence: CSVWTGKNYGYTF.

The V and J genes are TRBV7-6 and TRBJ2-7, with a tentative D call TRBD1 (6 bases). Germline loops: CDR1 SGHVS, CDR2 FNYEAQ. The V gene lost 3 bases and the J gene lost 2 bases, with 11 bases spanning the gap. CDR3 length: 14 amino acids. The CDR3 DNA reads as TGTGCCAGCAGCTTCAGGGGTGGAACCTACGAGCAGTACTTC. Translation: CASSFRGGTYEQYF.

The chain joins TRBV19 to TRBJ2-1; tentatively, D is TRBD2 (6 bases). Trimming shortened V by 10 bases and J by 6 bases, and 10 bases separated the two germline ends. Per germline, CDR1 LNHDA and CDR2 SQIVND (reference sequence). The CDR3 consists of 11 residues. This CDR3 is CATYSGNEQFF. The CDR3 DNA reads as TGTGCCACCTATAGCGGCAATGAGCAGTTCTTC. Using reference TRBV19 and TRBJ2-1 for the parts outside the CDR3, the full variable domain is DGGITQSPKYLFRKEGQNVTLSCEQNLNHDAMYWYRQDPGQGLRLIYYSQIVNDFQKGDIAEGYSVSREKKESFPLTVTSAQKNPTAFYLCATYSGNEQFFGPGTRLTVL.

The genes are TRBV4-2 and TRBJ1-5; D unclear. With 4 bases removed from V and 4 bases from J, the gap between germline ends came to 14 bases. Germline V CDR1 and CDR2: LGHNA, YNFKEQ. CDR3 length equals 15 residues. Here the CDR3 DNA reads TGTGCCAGCAGCCCCGGACTCTTGATAAATCAGCCCCAGCATTTT. It specifies CASSPGLLINQPQHF.

V and J are TRBV6-1 and TRBJ2-1; D might be TRBD2 (5 bases). V lost 3 bases and J lost 9, with 12 bases in between. CDR3 size: 13 residues. Germline V gene sequence: CDR1 MNHNS, CDR2 SASEGT. CDR3 DNA sequence: TGTGCCAGCAGTGATAGAGGAGGAGGTGAGCAGTTCTTC. Its translation is CASSDRGGGEQFF.

This chain joins TRBV6-5 and TRBJ1-6; TRBD1 agrees at 8 bases. The junction had 8 bases not matched to a gene; V was cut back by 0 bases and J by 10 bases. The CDR3 is 16 residues long. Germline V gives CDR1 MNHEY, CDR2 SVGAGI. The CDR3 bases are TGTGCCAGCAGTTACTCAGGGACAGGACCGAACTCACCCCTCCACTTT. This codes for CASSYSGTGPNSPLHF.

In this sample, this clone turned up once. The V gene is TRBV25-1, the J gene TRBJ2-2; 7 bases match TRBD1. From germline, CDR1 is MGHDK and CDR2 SYGVNS. The CDR3 spans 13 residues. The V gene end was trimmed by 6 bases and the J gene end by 5 bases; junction bases not matched to a gene: 3. DNA for the CDR3: TGTGCCAGCAGAGGGACAGAGACCGGGGAGCTGTTTTTT. Its protein is CASRGTETGELFF.

This chain uses TRBV6-5 with TRBJ1-4, with 8 nucleotides matching TRBD1. This CDR3 is 14 amino acids long. The germline V gene encodes CDR1 MNHEY and CDR2 SVGAGI. V trimming: 8 bases; J trimming: 7 bases; junction bases outside the gene matches: 9. The CDR3 region has the DNA TGTGCCAGCCTGGTACAGGGGGGGAGTGAAAAACTGTTTTTT. Translating gives CASLVQGGSEKLFF.

On this clone itself: Other DNA sequences in this sample translate to the same CDR3. The rearrangement uses TRBV5-1 and TRBJ1-1, with 9 bases lining up with TRBD1. The V gene end was trimmed by 5 bases and the J gene end by 2 bases; junction bases not matched to a gene: 4. CDR3 length: 14 residues. Per the germline V gene, CDR1 is SGHRS and CDR2 is YFSETQ. CDR3 DNA sequence: TGCGCCAGCAGTTCGGGACAGGGAAACACTGAAGCTTTCTTT. It codes for CASSSGQGNTEAFF.

A note on this clone: Additional DNA sequences in this sample encode the identical CDR3. The J gene is TRBJ2-7, the V gene TRBV7-6; D gene uncertain. CDR1 is SGHVS, CDR2 FNYEAQ, per germline. The CDR3 runs 14 residues. The V end was cut by 1 base, the J end by 6 bases, with 13 bases between. The DNA of the CDR3 is TGTGCCAGCAGCTTAGGAGCCCGGGTAACCGAGCAGTACTTC. Amino acid sequence: CASSLGARVTEQYF.

The chain carries TRBV15 and TRBJ2-1, with D perhaps matching TRBD2 (5 bases). V was shortened by 1 base and J by 4 bases, with 11 bases between the two germline ends. CDR3 length equals 15 residues. The germline CDR1 and CDR2 sequences are LNHNV and YYDKDF (reference sequence). CDR3 nucleotide sequence: TGTGCCACCAGCAGAGCGGAGGCCCTTTACAATGAGCAGTTCTTC. The encoded protein is CATSRAEALYNEQFF.

The J gene is TRBJ2-7, the V gene TRBV19; D might be TRBD2 (6 bases). CDR3 length: 13 residues. Germline values: CDR1 LNHDA, CDR2 SQIVND (reference sequence). V gave up 4 bases and J gave up 4 bases, with 11 bases separating them. This CDR3 is CASSNRDFYEQYF. The CDR3 DNA sequence: TGTGCCAGTAGTAACCGGGACTTTTACGAGCAGTACTTC.

The V and J genes are TRBV24-1 and TRBJ2-3; D ambiguous. Germline values: CDR1 KGHDR, CDR2 SFDVKD. The CDR3 is 15 amino acids. V gave up 3 bases and J gave up 2 bases, with 11 bases separating them. CDR3 residues: CATSDITKATDTQYF. The CDR3 bases are TGTGCCACCAGTGATATTACTAAGGCCACAGATACGCAGTATTTT.

The chain combines TRBV28 with TRBJ1-4; possibly TRBD1 for D (5 bases). This CDR3 contains 15 residues. The germline V gene encodes CDR1 MDHEN and CDR2 SYDVKM. Trimming took off 5 bases at V and 0 bases at J, with 10 bases between the two ends. CDR3: CASSPRQTTNEKLFF. CDR3 in DNA: TGTGCCAGCAGTCCCCGACAGACAACTAATGAAAAACTGTTTTTT.

J is TRBJ1-1 and V is TRBV20-1; D possibly corresponds to TRBD1 (6 bases). Trimming took off 6 bases at V and 5 bases at J, with 10 bases between the two ends. Germline loops: CDR1 DFQATT, CDR2 SNEGSKA (reference sequence). The CDR3 consists of 11 residues. The CDR3 sequence: CSAGAETEAFF. CDR3 DNA sequence: TGCAGTGCGGGGGCGGAAACTGAAGCTTTCTTT.

On this clone: This sample also contains other DNA sequences that code for the same CDR3. This sequence joins TRBV3-1 (or the pseudogene TRBV3-2) and TRBJ2-7; D call uncertain. Germline loops: CDR1 LGHDT, CDR2 YNNKEL (reference sequence). The CDR3 extends over 11 amino acids. The V and J ends lost 2 bases and 4 bases respectively, with 3 bases between them. The DNA for the CDR3 is TGTGCCAGCAGCCAATTATACGAGCAGTACTTC. This encodes CASSQLYEQYF.

The chain carries TRBV27 and TRBJ1-2; no clear D gene. CDR1 MNHEY and CDR2 SMNVEV come from the germline V gene (reference sequence). The CDR3 extends over 12 amino acids. V lost 3 bases and J lost 8, with 10 bases in between. The CDR3 loop reads CASSLKGGGYTF. The DNA for the CDR3 is TGTGCCAGCAGTTTGAAAGGCGGCGGCTACACCTTC.

The V and J genes are TRBV14 and TRBJ2-5; possibly TRBD2 for D (5 bases). Germline values: CDR1 SGHDN, CDR2 FVKESK. V lost 4 bases to trimming and J lost 3 bases, with 24 bases between them. This CDR3 region has 18 residues. The CDR3 loop is CASSRRNPGSGLEETQYF. The CDR3 coding sequence is TGTGCCAGCAGCCGCCGGAACCCGGGAAGCGGACTTGAAGAGACCCAGTACTTC.

The V gene is TRBV30, the J gene TRBJ1-1, with 7 nucleotides matching TRBD1. The germline V gene has CDR1 GTSNPN and CDR2 SVGIG (reference sequence). The CDR3 spans 15 residues. V gave up 2 bases and J gave up 1 base; unmatched junction bases: 7. For the CDR3, the DNA is TGTGCCTGGAGTTTTCCCGGGACAGAGAACACTGAAGCTTTCTTT. Protein product: CAWSFPGTENTEAFF.

The V and J genes are TRBV25-1 and TRBJ2-5; 9 bases are shared with TRBD1. This CDR3 comprises 15 residues. Germline lookup yields CDR1 MGHDK and CDR2 SYGVNS. Germline trimming cut 5 bases from V and 1 base from J; bases unmatched to any gene: 5. The CDR3 is CASSRDRDFQETQYF. In DNA, the CDR3 is TGTGCCAGCAGTAGGGACAGGGACTTCCAAGAGACCCAGTACTTC.

Note on this clone: At one end the junction does not follow the germline gene, possibly because of a read error. The chain uses TRBV28 and TRBJ1-1; 7 nucleotides agree with TRBD1. The CDR3 totals 15 residues. From germline, CDR1 is MDHEN and CDR2 SYDVKM. The CDR3 DNA sequence: TGTGCCAGCAGTTTGAAAACAGGGGTGAAAACTGAAGCTTTCTTT. Protein: CASSLKTGVKTEAFF.